Listed below are T cell receptor beta chains from one sample, sequenced in a study of OX40 agonist ivuxolimab in advanced cancers. Profiled with immunoSEQ multiplex PCR; TCRdb holds only in-frame clones, not every one. This sample has tens of thousands of clones; about 85% occur once, and the top ten carry 2% to 2.5%. The input for sequencing was CD4+ or CD8+ T cells sorted from blood, taken in a trial of the OX40 agonist ivuxolimab. The receptors derive from an adult with an advanced solid tumor such as melanoma, head and neck, liver or kidney cancer. Each CDR3 is given with its conserved first and last residue. D genes are given only for firm matches. Size tells how often a clone was seen (once, few, many) or the class of an expanded clone, and some rows leave it out.

TRBV25-1,NA,TRBJ1-2,NA,CASSGANYGYTF,TGTGCCAGCAGTGGGGCTAACTATGGCTACACCTTC
TRBV6-4,NA,TRBJ1-2,NA,CASSDEGMDGYTF,TGTGCCAGCAGTGACGAGGGCATGGATGGCTACACCTTC
TRBV6-6,NA,TRBJ2-7,NA,CASRISSVEQYF,TGTGCCAGCAGGATCTCCTCAGTCGAGCAGTACTTC
TRBV28,NA,TRBJ1-2,NA,CASSWGVRGYTF,TGTGCCAGCAGTTGGGGGGTAAGGGGCTACACCTTC
TRBV6-6,NA,TRBJ2-7,NA,CASSRVSYEQYF,TGTGCCAGCTCCCGGGTAAGCTACGAGCAGTACTTC
TRBV11-2,TRBD2,TRBJ2-5,NA,CASSESRGGRETQYF,TGTGCCAGCAGCGAAAGTCGGGGGGGGCGGGAGACCCAGTACTTC
TRBV19,NA,TRBJ1-1,NA,CASSWAGGTEAFF,TGTGCCAGTAGTTGGGCGGGAGGCACTGAAGCTTTCTTT
TRBV30,NA,TRBJ1-2,NA,CAWSVSGTRGYTF,TGTGCCTGGAGTGTATCCGGGACGAGAGGCTACACCTTC
TRBV9,NA,TRBJ2-1,NA,CASSVARTSSYNEQFF,TGTGCCAGCAGCGTAGCCCGGACAAGTTCCTACAATGAGCAGTTCTTC
TRBV6-1,TRBD1,TRBJ1-5,NA,CATRTGKEPQHF,TGTGCCACCCGGACAGGGAAGGAGCCCCAGCATTTT
TRBV30,NA,TRBJ2-7,NA,CAWSRGDSYEQYF,TGTGCCTGGAGTAGAGGGGACTCCTACGAGCAGTACTTC
TRBV19,TRBD1,TRBJ2-7,NA,CASSGQVVSSYEQYF,TGTGCCAGTAGCGGACAGGTCGTAAGCTCCTACGAGCAGTACTTC
TRBV30,NA,TRBJ2-7,NA,CALDRHEQYF,TGCGCATTGGACCGCCACGAGCAGTACTTC
TRBV9,NA,TRBJ1-1,NA,CASSPPGFGEAFF,TGTGCCAGCAGCCCCCCCGGGTTTGGTGAAGCTTTCTTT
TRBV10-3,TRBD1,TRBJ2-7,NA,CAIRMIQGAGEQYF,TGTGCCATCAGAATGATACAGGGGGCGGGCGAGCAGTACTTC
TRBV19,NA,TRBJ1-1,few,CASSIVLGKGRTEAFF,TGTGCCAGTAGTATAGTTCTCGGGAAGGGACGGACTGAAGCTTTCTTT
TRBV7-2,NA,TRBJ2-3,NA,CASSLTGQFSTDTQYF,TGTGCCAGCAGCTTAACTGGGCAGTTTAGCACAGATACGCAGTATTTT
TRBV6-5,TRBD2,TRBJ2-7,NA,CASSYSTSGRPREQYF,TGTGCCAGCAGTTACTCGACTAGCGGGAGGCCGCGGGAGCAGTACTTC
TRBV28,TRBD1,TRBJ1-1,NA,CASSSPALTGSGNTEAFF,TGTGCCAGCAGTTCGCCCGCACTGACAGGGTCGGGGAACACTGAAGCTTTCTTT
TRBV5-4,NA,TRBJ2-2,NA,CASSLALNTGELFF,TGTGCCAGCAGCTTGGCGCTGAACACCGGGGAGCTGTTTTTT
TRBV11-2,TRBD1,TRBJ2-7,NA,CASSLVRTGKSSEQYF,TGTGCCAGCAGCTTAGTCCGGACAGGTAAATCTTCCGAGCAGTACTTC
TRBV5-1,NA,TRBJ1-2,NA,CASSLQELDGYTF,TGCGCCAGCAGCTTACAGGAGCTTGATGGCTACACCTTC
TRBV19,NA,TRBJ2-5,once,CASSMVGAGSGEQYF,TGTGCCAGTAGTATGGTGGGAGCCGGGTCAGGGGAGCAGTACTTC
TRBV27,TRBD1,TRBJ1-6,NA,CASRPGQGNSPLHF,TGTGCCAGCCGTCCCGGACAGGGGAATTCACCCCTCCACTTT
TRBV5-6,NA,TRBJ2-7,NA,CASSLQVAYEQYF,TGTGCCAGCAGCCTACAGGTAGCCTACGAGCAGTACTTC
TRBV6-1,NA,TRBJ2-2,once,CASGRTGSAGELFF,TGTGCCAGCGGTCGGACGGGCTCCGCCGGGGAGCTGTTTTTT
TRBV27,TRBD1,TRBJ1-1,NA,CASSKQGAGTEAFF,TGTGCCAGCAGTAAGCAGGGGGCGGGCACTGAAGCTTTCTTT
TRBV5-1,NA,TRBJ1-5,NA,CASSLSGGGEPQHF,TGCGCCAGCAGCTTGTCCGGGGGGGGTGAGCCCCAGCATTTT
TRBV28,TRBD2,TRBJ2-7,NA,CASNAGGSYEQYF,TGTGCCAGCAATGCGGGAGGCTCCTACGAGCAGTACTTC
TRBV18,TRBD1,TRBJ1-1,NA,CASSIMTGENTEAFF,TGTGCCAGCTCAATTATGACAGGGGAGAACACTGAAGCTTTCTTT
TRBV6-5,NA,TRBJ2-7,NA,CASSPSRPDLGEQYF,TGTGCCAGCAGTCCCAGCCGGCCAGACCTCGGCGAGCAGTACTTC
TRBV30,NA,TRBJ2-5,NA,CAWSVRQGLGRKETQYF,TGTGCCTGGAGTGTACGACAGGGACTGGGCCGGAAAGAGACCCAGTACTTC
TRBV19,TRBD1,TRBJ2-7,few,CASAPRGSYEQYF,TGTGCCAGTGCTCCCAGGGGGTCCTACGAGCAGTACTTC
TRBV7-2,TRBD1,TRBJ1-2,NA,CASSFNRGTNGYTF,TGTGCCAGCAGCTTTAACAGGGGAACGAATGGCTACACCTTC
TRBV19,NA,TRBJ1-5,once,CASSIDLSGQPQHF,TGTGCCAGTAGTATAGATCTATCGGGTCAGCCCCAGCATTTT
TRBV9,TRBD2,TRBJ2-2,NA,CASSVRLADGELFF,TGTGCCAGCAGCGTTAGACTAGCGGACGGGGAGCTGTTTTTT
TRBV5-1,TRBD2,TRBJ2-3,NA,CASSFWGGDTQYF,TGCGCCAGCAGCTTCTGGGGGGGAGATACGCAGTATTTT
TRBV6-5,NA,TRBJ2-5,NA,CASSYSNRDRETQYF,TGTGCCAGCAGTTACTCGAATCGAGATCGGGAGACCCAGTACTTC
TRBV27,TRBD2,TRBJ2-1,NA,CASRPWASGHYNEQFF,TGTGCCAGCAGACCCTGGGCTAGCGGGCACTACAATGAGCAGTTCTTC
TRBV7-9,NA,TRBJ1-3,NA,CASSLGGRASSGNTIYF,TGTGCCAGCAGCTTAGGTGGCAGGGCCTCCTCTGGAAACACCATATATTTT
TRBV9,NA,TRBJ2-1,NA,CASSVGGPPYYNEQFF,TGTGCCAGCAGCGTAGGAGGTCCCCCCTACTACAATGAGCAGTTCTTC
TRBV5-6,NA,TRBJ1-1,NA,CASSRYRTGSTEAFF,TGTGCCAGCAGCCGTTACCGGACCGGGAGCACTGAAGCTTTCTTT
TRBV14,NA,TRBJ2-3,NA,CASSRINSLSTDTQYF,TGTGCCAGCAGCCGGATTAACAGTCTTAGCACAGATACGCAGTATTTT
TRBV6-1,NA,TRBJ2-2,NA,CASSRRAGELFF,TGTGCCAGCAGTCGTCGAGCCGGGGAGCTGTTTTTT
TRBV15,NA,TRBJ1-2,once,CATSRDGVYGYTF,TGTGCCACCAGCAGAGATGGGGTCTATGGCTACACCTTC
TRBV19,NA,TRBJ2-7,once,CASSITRDYEQYF,TGTGCCAGTAGTATAACCCGAGACTACGAGCAGTACTTC
TRBV27,NA,TRBJ1-5,NA,CASSPHFSSNQPQHF,TGTGCCAGCAGTCCCCATTTTTCAAGCAATCAGCCCCAGCATTTT
TRBV7-6,TRBD1,TRBJ2-3,NA,CASSRAGQGTDTQYF,TGTGCCAGCAGCCGGGCGGGACAGGGTACAGATACGCAGTATTTT
TRBV19,NA,TRBJ1-4,NA,CASSIGGNGEKLFF,TGTGCCAGTAGTATTGGGGGAAACGGTGAAAAACTGTTTTTT
TRBV18,TRBD1,TRBJ2-7,NA,CASSPLMQGVRYEQYF,TGTGCCAGCTCACCACTTATGCAGGGGGTTAGGTACGAGCAGTACTTC
TRBV27,NA,TRBJ1-1,NA,CASSPSGGYTEAFF,TGTGCCAGCAGCCCCTCCGGGGGATACACTGAAGCTTTCTTT
TRBV19,NA,TRBJ1-5,NA,CASIGGTFYQPQHF,TGTGCCAGTATTGGCGGGACATTCTATCAGCCCCAGCATTTT
TRBV18,TRBD2,TRBJ2-7,NA,CASSPPLAGSYEQYF,TGTGCCAGCTCACCACCGCTAGCGGGGTCCTACGAGCAGTACTTC
TRBV5-6,TRBD2,TRBJ2-3,once,CASSFLTSKGKGTDTQYF,TGTGCCAGCAGCTTTTTGACTAGCAAGGGAAAGGGCACAGATACGCAGTATTTT
TRBV28,TRBD1,TRBJ1-5,NA,CASSSRTGAQPQHF,TGTGCCAGCAGTTCAAGGACAGGAGCTCAGCCCCAGCATTTT
TRBV5-4,NA,TRBJ2-3,once,CASSAGRQDTQYF,TGTGCCAGCAGCGCGGGACGGCAAGATACGCAGTATTTT
TRBV18,NA,TRBJ1-2,NA,CASSPPDIVYGYTF,TGTGCCAGCTCACCACCGGACATCGTATATGGCTACACCTTC
TRBV25-1,TRBD1,TRBJ2-7,NA,CASRPGTGGSYEQYF,TGTGCCAGCAGACCCGGGACAGGGGGTTCCTACGAGCAGTACTTC
TRBV6-1,NA,TRBJ1-1,NA,CASMRGSSTEAFF,TGTGCCAGCATGCGGGGCTCGAGCACTGAAGCCTTCTTT